Below, one T cell receptor beta chain is given with its context. Its antigen is undetermined. The source of the sample is a study of T cells in tuberculosis. The length of the CDR3 is 16 residues. CDR1 is GTSNPN, CDR2 SVGIG, per germline (reference sequence). With 4 bases clipped from V and 2 bases from J, the junction kept 9 bases outside the gene matches. Study-level results: Smaller distances to GMM-specific TCRs suggested their expansion in active tuberculosis.

At study entry, adolescents had tuberculin skin tests and IGRA screening. Libraries were prepared by immunoSEQ multiplex PCR; TCRdb keeps only in-frame clonotypes and omits some of them. The sample records around 22,000 clones, about 95% being singletons. Material for sequencing was PBMCs. J is TRBJ2-3 and V is TRBV30, with 10 bases fitting TRBD2. The clonotype comes from a donor aged 5 to 30 with latent tuberculosis or without tuberculosis infection. The DNA for the CDR3 is TGTGCCTGGACCGGGCTAGCGGGGGCCCTCACAGATACGCAGTATTTT. Its translation: CAWTGLAGALTDTQYF.